These 21 T cell receptor beta chains originate from one sample sequenced in a study of CD8 T cells in ankylosing spondylitis. Study conclusions and caveats: Several highly homologous variants formed a TCR beta motif that appeared characteristic of ankylosing spondylitis blood.

TCRdb processed the 5' RACE reads anew with MiXCR; each CDR3 protein has one entry. The sample includes fewer than 550,000 distinct CDR3 sequences, roughly 5% of them seen just once. Their antigen targets remain unknown. Specimen: blood, either unsorted or a sorted T cell fraction (not recorded which). The receptors shown here come from a male donor with ankylosing spondylitis.

This clonotype was picked up many times. V is TRBV28 and J is TRBJ2-3, with TRBD1 matching 7 bases. Germline V gene sequence: CDR1 MDHEN, CDR2 SYDVKM. The CDR3 is 13 amino acids. Trimming removed 5 bases from V and 6 bases from J; junction bases left unmatched: 5. The CDR3 is CASSPDRVDTQYF. The CDR3 nucleotides are TGTGCCAGCAGTCCAGACAGGGTGGATACGCAGTATTTT.

The chain recombines TRBV11-2 with TRBJ2-5, with 7 nucleotides matching TRBD2. J gave up 4 bases and V 4 bases, and 9 bases lay outside the gene matches. Germline V gene lookup returns CDR1 SGHAT and CDR2 FQNNGV. The CDR3 spans 15 residues. CDR3 nucleotide sequence: TGTGCCAGCAGCTGGGGGGGAGCGGATCGAGAGACCCAGTACTTC. It encodes CASSWGGADRETQYF.

This clonotype was seen repeatedly, ten times or more. A read error may produce the germline difference seen at one junction end. V is TRBV7-7 and J is TRBJ2-3, with a weak D call TRBD2 (6 bases). This CDR3 has 15 amino acids. Germline V CDR1 and CDR2: SSHAT, FNYEAQ (reference sequence). The CDR3 reads CASSLGGAARDTQYF. The CDR3 region has the DNA TGTGCTAGCAGCTTAGGCGGGGCAGCAAGAGATACGCAGTATTTT.

This clonotype was detected many times. V usage is TRBV10-3 and J usage is TRBJ2-7; D is perhaps TRBD1 (5 bases). The ends were cut back, 6 bases at V and 6 bases at J, with 9 bases in the middle. The CDR3 spans 11 residues. From germline, CDR1 is ENHRY and CDR2 SYGVKD. As DNA, the CDR3 is TGTGCCATCAGCCAGGGTGGCGAGCAGTACTTC. Translated: CAISQGGEQYF.

This clonotype was observed many times. The chain employs TRBV7-2 and TRBJ2-5, with D perhaps matching TRBD2 (6 bases). This CDR3 contains 12 residues. Germline assignment: CDR1 SGHTA and CDR2 FQGNSA. Between the trimmed V and J ends, which lost 2 bases and 8 bases, there was a span of 9 bases. CDR3 protein: CASSLLGGTQYF. CDR3 sequence (DNA): TGTGCCAGCAGCTTATTGGGAGGTACCCAGTACTTC.

This clonotype was recorded at least ten times. V is TRBV4-3 and J is TRBJ2-7, with TRBD1 as a possible D gene (7 bases). CDR1 is LGHNA, CDR2 YSLEER, per germline. The CDR3 has 15 amino acids. The ends were cut back, 0 bases at V and 2 bases at J, with 11 bases in the middle. The CDR3 reads CASSQEGGTAYEQYF. The CDR3 DNA reads TGCGCCAGCAGCCAAGAAGGAGGGACAGCCTACGAGCAGTACTTC.

This clonotype was picked up many times. The rearrangement joins TRBV10-3 to TRBJ1-5; D unclear. The CDR3 sequence is 13 residues long. Germline assignment: CDR1 ENHRY and CDR2 SYGVKD. The V end lost 10 bases, the J end lost 3 bases, and 13 bases lay between the germline ends. The chain's CDR3 is CATLGDFNQPQHF. CDR3 nucleotide sequence: TGTGCCACCCTGGGCGACTTCAATCAGCCCCAGCATTTT.

This chain's CDR3 is CASSLRDLPKETQYF. The CDR3 DNA reads as TGTGCCAGCAGTTTACGGGACTTACCAAAAGAGACCCAGTACTTC. The J gene is TRBJ2-5, the V gene TRBV6-2 or TRBV6-3; D may be TRBD2 (6 bases). This CDR3 has 15 amino acids. CDR1 MNHEY and CDR2 SVGEGT come from the germline V gene. V lost 4 bases and J lost 3, with 15 bases in between.

This clonotype occurred many times. This rearrangement joins TRBV18 to TRBJ1-2; the D gene is possibly TRBD1 (6 bases). Trimming took off 3 bases at V and 8 bases at J, with 16 bases between the two ends. The germline gives CDR1 KGHSH, CDR2 LQKENI. The CDR3 loop spans 14 amino acids. DNA for the CDR3: TGTGCCAGCTCACCGGACAGCGAAGGGGAAGGCTACACCTTC. This translates into CASSPDSEGEGYTF.

This clonotype was recorded at least ten times. The chain is built from TRBV6-2 or TRBV6-3 and TRBJ1-1; D is undetermined. The ends were cut back, 1 base at V and 3 bases at J, with 9 bases in the middle. This CDR3 is built from 14 residues. The V gene's germline CDR1 is MNHEY and CDR2 SVGEGT. CDR3 sequence reads: CASSYWGMDTEAFF. The CDR3 DNA sequence: TGTGCCAGCAGTTACTGGGGTATGGACACTGAAGCTTTCTTT.

This clonotype was detected many times. The genes are TRBV18 and TRBJ2-7, with TRBD1 matching over 9 bases. Trimming at V came to 6 bases and at J to 0 bases, leaving 3 bases not matched to a gene. The CDR3 is 14 residues long. Germline CDR1 KGHSH, CDR2 LQKENI. CDR3 sequence (DNA): TGTGCCAGCTCCCGGGACAGGGTCTCCTACGAGCAGTACTTC. As protein: CASSRDRVSYEQYF.

This clonotype was detected ten times or more. CDR3 DNA: TGTGCCAGCGCACGTATGAACACTGAAGCTTTCTTT. Its protein product is CASARMNTEAFF. This rearrangement joins TRBV11-2 to TRBJ1-1, with no clear D. Trimming took 8 bases from V and 0 from J, leaving 7 bases between them. CDR1 is SGHAT, CDR2 FQNNGV, per germline. CDR3 length: 12 amino acids.

This clonotype was seen repeatedly, ten times or more. The chain links TRBV5-5 to TRBJ2-7; D perhaps matches TRBD2 (5 bases). Between the trimmed V and J ends, which lost 4 bases and 5 bases, there was a span of 25 bases. The CDR3 runs to 17 residues. Germline V CDR1 and CDR2: SGHKS, YYEKEE (reference sequence). For the CDR3, the DNA is TGTGCCAGCAGCCCTCTTCCGAGGACGGCGACTACTGACGAGCAGTACTTC. Translating gives CASSPLPRTATTDEQYF.

This clonotype was picked up a small number of times. This chain joins TRBV24-1 and TRBJ2-5; 9 positions agree with TRBD1. Per the germline V gene, CDR1 is KGHDR and CDR2 is SFDVKD. Losses at the gene ends were 1 base for V and 5 bases for J; bases not matched to a gene: 4. CDR3 size: 15 residues. This CDR3 reads CATSDFPGQGETQYF. As DNA, the CDR3 is TGTGCCACCAGTGATTTCCCCGGACAGGGGGAGACCCAGTACTTC.

This clonotype came up many times. The V and J genes are TRBV4-2 and TRBJ1-1, with TRBD1 identical over 9 bases. This CDR3 contains 20 residues. Germline lookup yields CDR1 LGHNA and CDR2 YNFKEQ. Trimming cost V 0 bases and J 1 base; bases outside gene matches: 15. This CDR3 reads CASSQELWDRVIIRNTEAFF. CDR3 coding DNA: TGTGCCAGCAGCCAAGAATTGTGGGACAGGGTCATTATTAGGAACACTGAAGCTTTCTTT.

The J gene is TRBJ2-7, the V gene TRBV5-1, with 8 bases matching TRBD2. Trimming removed 4 bases from V and 0 bases from J; junction bases left unmatched: 6. From germline, CDR1 is SGHRS and CDR2 YFSETQ. CDR3 length equals 15 residues. Written as DNA, the CDR3 is TGCGCCAGCAGCCCGCTGACTAGCGCCTCCTACGAGCAGTACTTC. Translating it yields CASSPLTSASYEQYF.

The sample holds many counts of this clonotype. The chain employs TRBV20-1 and TRBJ1-4, with D possibly being TRBD1 (5 bases). The germline gives CDR1 DFQATT, CDR2 SNEGSKA (reference sequence). Trimming removed 3 bases at V and 6 bases at J, with 17 bases between. This CDR3 is built from 15 residues. The CDR3 loop is CSASGDSGWDEKLFF. CDR3 coding DNA: TGCAGTGCTAGTGGGGACTCCGGTTGGGATGAAAAACTGTTTTTT.

This clonotype was observed many times. CDR3 protein: CSARDRGYTEAFF. The DNA of the CDR3 is TGCAGTGCTAGAGATCGGGGATACACTGAAGCTTTCTTT. V is TRBV20-1 and J is TRBJ1-1; D gene unclear. This CDR3 is 13 amino acids long. V lost 0 bases to trimming and J lost 3 bases, with 8 bases between them. Germline V gene sequence: CDR1 DFQATT, CDR2 SNEGSKA (reference sequence).

This clonotype was detected many times. This chain uses TRBV10-3 with TRBJ2-1, with D possibly being TRBD2 (6 bases). CDR3 length: 13 amino acids. In germline, CDR1 is ENHRY, CDR2 SYGVKD. V was trimmed by 7 bases and J by 4 bases, leaving 11 bases between them. CDR3 in amino acids: CAITSGLYNEQFF. The DNA of the CDR3 is TGTGCCATCACCTCGGGACTTTACAATGAGCAGTTCTTC.

This clonotype was picked up many times. The J gene is TRBJ2-1, the V gene TRBV6-2 or TRBV6-3; 9 nucleotides align to TRBD2. J was trimmed by 6 bases and V by 0 bases; bases with no gene match: 0. The V gene's germline CDR1 is MNHEY and CDR2 SVGEGT. This CDR3 comprises 14 residues. DNA of the CDR3: TGTGCCAGCAGTTACTCGACTAGCGGCAATGAGCAGTTCTTC. Protein product: CASSYSTSGNEQFF.

The V gene is TRBV2, the J gene TRBJ2-5, with D possibly being TRBD1 or TRBD2 (5 bases each). The germline V gene encodes CDR1 SNHLY and CDR2 FYNNEI. The V and J ends lost 7 bases and 3 bases respectively, with 18 bases between them. The CDR3 runs 15 residues. The CDR3 spells CASTSQRGAEETQYF. The CDR3, as DNA: TGTGCCAGCACCTCGCAGCGAGGGGCTGAAGAGACCCAGTACTTC.